This is a list of T cell receptor beta chains from one sample in a study of shared clonotypes between healthy human individuals. The assay was immunoSEQ multiplex PCR, and TCRdb's table has in-frame clones only and misses some. Found here are roughly 2,000,000 clones, roughly 94% of them singletons; the top ten hold more than 0.9%. Sample: naive CD8+ T cells sorted from blood. The receptors derive from a man between 18 and 29 years old in good health. Each CDR3 is given with its conserved first and last residue. The order of the fields is D gene, clone size, V gene, J gene, CDR3 protein, CDR3 DNA. A D gene is named only where the DNA matches it firmly. Some rows mark clone size as missing; the rest say once, few, many or name a class of expanded clone.

D gene: TRBD2
clone size: .
V gene: TRBV2
J gene: TRBJ2-7
CDR3 protein: CASSVSSGGGSSYEQYF
CDR3 DNA: TGTGCCAGCAGTGTGTCTAGCGGGGGGGGCTCCTCCTACGAGCAGTACTTC

D gene: .
clone size: .
V gene: TRBV29-1
J gene: TRBJ2-4
CDR3 protein: CSVAVMAKNIQYF
CDR3 DNA: TGCAGCGTTGCCGTAATGGCCAAAAACATTCAGTACTTC

D gene: .
clone size: .
V gene: TRBV10-1
J gene: TRBJ2-7
CDR3 protein: CASSDTGYEQYF
CDR3 DNA: TGCGCCAGCAGTGATACAGGGTACGAGCAGTACTTC

D gene: .
clone size: once
V gene: TRBV28
J gene: TRBJ1-1
CDR3 protein: CASRYAMNTEAFF
CDR3 DNA: TGTGCCAGCAGGTACGCAATGAACACTGAAGCTTTCTTT

D gene: .
clone size: .
V gene: TRBV7-2
J gene: TRBJ1-2
CDR3 protein: CASSPTTANYGYTF
CDR3 DNA: TGTGCCAGCAGCCCGACGACAGCCAACTATGGCTACACCTTC

D gene: .
clone size: .
V gene: TRBV15
J gene: TRBJ1-1
CDR3 protein: CATGPGGGTFNTEAFF
CDR3 DNA: TGTGCCACCGGCCCTGGGGGAGGCACATTTAACACTGAAGCTTTCTTT

D gene: TRBD2
clone size: many
V gene: TRBV27
J gene: TRBJ2-1
CDR3 protein: CASSSPLAGWDNEQFF
CDR3 DNA: TGTGCCAGCAGTTCCCCGCTAGCGGGATGGGATAATGAGCAGTTCTTC

D gene: TRBD2
clone size: .
V gene: TRBV6-5
J gene: TRBJ2-2
CDR3 protein: CASSYLTSGTGELFF
CDR3 DNA: TGTGCCAGCAGTTACTTGACTAGCGGGACCGGGGAGCTGTTTTTT

D gene: TRBD2
clone size: .
V gene: TRBV5-1
J gene: TRBJ2-7
CDR3 protein: CASSSSSGGPFSEQYF
CDR3 DNA: TGCGCCAGCAGCTCATCTAGCGGGGGTCCCTTTTCTGAGCAGTACTTC

D gene: .
clone size: .
V gene: TRBV13
J gene: TRBJ2-7
CDR3 protein: CASSWGPSLEQYF
CDR3 DNA: TGTGCCAGCAGCTGGGGGCCCTCTCTCGAGCAGTACTTC

D gene: TRBD2
clone size: .
V gene: TRBV11-3
J gene: TRBJ2-3
CDR3 protein: CASSFGAGGFTDTQYF
CDR3 DNA: TGTGCCAGCAGCTTCGGAGCGGGGGGGTTCACAGATACGCAGTATTTT

D gene: TRBD1
clone size: .
V gene: TRBV11-2
J gene: TRBJ2-3
CDR3 protein: CASSLDLYDRGSTDTQYF
CDR3 DNA: TGTGCCAGCAGCTTAGATCTCTACGACAGGGGGAGCACAGATACGCAGTATTTT